This T cell receptor (beta chain) was sequenced during a study of technical replicates of blood from a handful of donors. The germline CDR1 and CDR2 sequences are SGHDT and YYEEEE. This CDR3 has 15 amino acids. The V and J ends lost 5 bases and 3 bases, in that order; junction bases with no gene match: 9. Produced via immunoSEQ multiplex PCR; TCRdb's table is partial and in-frame only. The sample carries roughly 87,000 clones, 90% to 95% recorded once. The clonotype originates from a human donor in good health. J is TRBJ1-2 and V is TRBV5-6; TRBD1 matches at 8 bases. Sequenced sample: T cells isolated from PBMCs. In DNA, the CDR3 is TGTGCCAGCAGTGACCAGGGGGCGCATGACTATGGCTACACCTTC. Protein sequence: CASSDQGAHDYGYTF.